This record looks at one TCR beta chain sequence and its context. Only in-frame clones appear in the TCRdb table, and some are missing; sequencing was by immunoSEQ multiplex PCR. The data contain some 170,000 clones, approximately 80% of them seen just once; the ten biggest clones take up about 7%. The data are from a study of blood T cell repertoires in COVID-19. The germline gives CDR1 LGHNT, CDR2 FRNRAP. Trimming at V came to 5 bases and at J to 7 bases, leaving 12 bases not matched to a gene. The CDR3 totals 15 residues. This chain uses TRBV12-5 with TRBJ2-3; TRBD2 aligns across 7 bases. The sequence was obtained from a middle-aged woman with COVID-19, enrolled during active disease. Sequenced input: peripheral blood. The chain's CDR3 is CASGRREDMRNTQYF. The CDR3 coding sequence is TGTGCTAGTGGTCGCCGGGAGGACATGAGGAATACGCAGTATTTT.